This passage covers 28 T cell receptor beta chains from one sample sequenced in a study of cytomegalovirus exposure and HLA in healthy donors. Both 60 Vbeta primers and 13 Jbeta primers went into the PCR. Profiled with immunoSEQ multiplex PCR; TCRdb holds only in-frame clones, not every one. The sample totals around 200,000 clones. Sequencing was performed on PBMCs. The receptors were sampled from a girl aged 2 to 10 in good health and CMV-seropositive.

The chain carries TRBV5-6 and TRBJ2-3; 8 bases map to TRBD1. Germline V CDR1 and CDR2: SGHDT, YYEEEE. The junction had 10 bases not matched to a gene; V was cut back by 4 bases and J by 9 bases. CDR3 length: 14 residues. The DNA of the CDR3 is TGTGCCAGCAGCGTGGACAGGGTGTCACAAACGCAGTATTTT. Translated: CASSVDRVSQTQYF.

The V gene is TRBV5-1, the J gene TRBJ2-5; D is perhaps TRBD1 (5 bases). The V gene lost 5 bases and the J gene lost 2 bases, with 19 bases spanning the gap. Germline lookup yields CDR1 SGHRS and CDR2 YFSETQ. This CDR3 comprises 16 residues. In nucleotides, the CDR3 is TGCGCCAGCAGGCTGGGGCCTAATACCGGGCAAGAGACCCAGTACTTC. Its protein product is CASRLGPNTGQETQYF.

The V gene is TRBV5-1, the J gene TRBJ2-3, with D possibly matching TRBD1 (5 bases). The V gene's germline CDR1 is SGHRS and CDR2 YFSETQ. V was shortened by 4 bases and J by 2 bases, with 17 bases between the two germline ends. The CDR3 totals 16 residues. For the CDR3, the DNA is TGCGCCAGCAGCCCCGGACACTCCCGACCCACAGATACGCAGTATTTT. This encodes CASSPGHSRPTDTQYF.

The CDR3 coding sequence is TGTGCCAGCAGCTTGACTAGCGGGTTTAACAATGAGCAGTTCTTC. This translates into CASSLTSGFNNEQFF. The V gene is TRBV7-2, the J gene TRBJ2-1, with 10 positions matching TRBD2. The CDR3 contains 15 residues. V gave up 3 bases and J gave up 5 bases; unmatched junction bases: 4. Germline CDR1 SGHTA, CDR2 FQGNSA.

The CDR3 here is CASSTEGRLNTEAFF. CDR3 nucleotides: TGTGCCAGCAGCACTGAGGGAAGGCTGAACACTGAAGCTTTCTTT. The chain has TRBV9 and TRBJ1-1; D remains ambiguous. The CDR3 is 15 amino acids. V was shortened by 4 bases and J by 0 bases, with 13 bases between the two germline ends. Per the germline V gene, CDR1 is SGDLS and CDR2 is YYNGEE.

With respect to this clone: Other nucleotide sequences from this sample produce the same CDR3. The V gene is TRBV5-6, the J gene TRBJ2-7; 11 bases are a match to TRBD1. Germline CDR1 reads SGHDT; CDR2 reads YYEEEE. CDR3 length: 14 amino acids. After removal of 4 bases from V and 3 bases from J, the junction contained 3 bases not matched to a gene. CDR3 amino acids: CASSLGTGGYEQYF. The CDR3, as DNA: TGTGCCAGCAGCCTCGGGACAGGGGGCTACGAGCAGTACTTC.

The gene calls are TRBV6-1 and TRBJ1-3; no firm D call. CDR3 length: 12 amino acids. V lost 8 bases and J lost 4, with 9 bases in between. CDR1 MNHNS and CDR2 SASEGT come from the germline V gene. The CDR3 region has the DNA TGTGCCAGCGCGTTTTCCGGAAACACCATATATTTT. Residues: CASAFSGNTIYF.

This rearrangement joins TRBV28 to TRBJ2-1, with TRBD2 identical over 12 bases. The V and J ends lost 7 bases and 7 bases, in that order; junction bases with no gene match: 5. Germline V CDR1 and CDR2: MDHEN, SYDVKM. The CDR3 is made up of 14 amino acids. For the CDR3, the DNA is TGTGCCAGCACCTGGGGGACTAGCGGGAATGAGCAGTTCTTC. Translated: CASTWGTSGNEQFF.

J is TRBJ1-1 and V is TRBV5-4, with 9 bases fitting TRBD1. CDR1 SGHNT and CDR2 YYREEE come from the germline V gene (reference sequence). The CDR3 loop spans 15 amino acids. The J segment lost 1 base and the V segment lost 7 bases, leaving 8 bases of the junction unmatched. This chain's CDR3 is CASSLGTGRNTEAFF. As DNA, the CDR3 is TGTGCCAGCTCACTCGGGACAGGGAGGAACACTGAAGCTTTCTTT.

The chain is built from TRBV5-1 and TRBJ2-3; D possibly corresponds to TRBD1 (6 bases). Trimming left V 0 bases short and J 2 bases short, with 7 bases between. The CDR3 sequence is 14 residues long. In germline, CDR1 is SGHRS, CDR2 YFSETQ. The chain's CDR3 is CASSLGQVTDTQYF. The CDR3 region has the DNA TGCGCCAGCAGCTTGGGACAGGTCACAGATACGCAGTATTTT.

This rearrangement joins TRBV28 to TRBJ2-1; 11 bases line up with TRBD2. V shed 6 bases and J 6 bases; nucleotides not matched to a gene: 7. The CDR3 runs 15 residues. Germline V CDR1 and CDR2: MDHEN, SYDVKM. The CDR3 DNA reads TGTGCCAGCAGCGGAGGACTAGCGGGCTTCAATGAGCAGTTCTTC. It codes for CASSGGLAGFNEQFF.

This chain links TRBV27 with TRBJ2-5, with D perhaps TRBD1 (5 bases). The CDR3 length is 14 residues. The V gene's germline CDR1 is MNHEY and CDR2 SMNVEV (reference sequence). V was clipped by 2 bases and J by 2 bases, with 9 bases between them. The CDR3 DNA reads as TGTGCCAGCAGTTTAAATCGACAGCAAGAGACCCAGTACTTC. Its translation: CASSLNRQQETQYF.

The chain recombines TRBV7-9 with TRBJ2-6; no clear D. Looked up from germline, CDR1 is SEHNR and CDR2 is FQNEAQ (reference sequence). The CDR3 is 17 amino acids. V lost 2 bases, J lost 0 bases, and 11 bases lay in between. The CDR3 region has the DNA TGTGCCAGCAGCTTACCGCGACACCACTCTGGGGCCAACGTCCTGACTTTC. This codes for CASSLPRHHSGANVLTF.

The chain recombines TRBV28 with TRBJ1-1, with D perhaps matching TRBD1 (5 bases). This CDR3 comprises 14 residues. V was pared by 1 base and J by 1 base, with 7 bases between. Germline loops: CDR1 MDHEN, CDR2 SYDVKM. This CDR3 reads CASSLSGQNTEAFF. Written as DNA, the CDR3 is TGTGCCAGCAGTTTATCCGGACAGAACACTGAAGCTTTCTTT.

The chain joins TRBV6-1 to TRBJ2-5, with D hard to call. The J call may be incorrect, as the DNA end agrees better with TRBJ2-7. The length of the CDR3 is 14 residues. Germline V gene sequence: CDR1 MNHNS, CDR2 SASEGT. The CDR3 here is CASKVNGLSYEQYF. In DNA, the CDR3 is TGTGCCAGCAAGGTAAACGGGTTATCCTACGAGCAGTACTTC.

The V call is TRBV19, the J call TRBJ2-1, with 9 bases fitting TRBD2. V dropped 4 bases and J dropped 9; count of bases not matched to a gene: 13. Germline-derived CDR1 and CDR2 are LNHDA and SQIVND (reference sequence). This CDR3 region has 16 residues. CDR3 coding DNA: TGTGCCAGTAGTACGTGGAAAGCGGGGGGTGTAGGTGAGCAGTTCTTC. Translation: CASSTWKAGGVGEQFF.

V is TRBV18 and J is TRBJ1-5; no firm D call. The CDR3 is 17 residues long. With 3 bases removed from V and 2 bases from J, the gap between germline ends came to 17 bases. Per the germline V gene, CDR1 is KGHSH and CDR2 is LQKENI. For the CDR3, the DNA is TGTGCCAGCTCACCCTCGAGGTCGGGTGGTGGCAATCAGCCCCAGCATTTT. As protein: CASSPSRSGGGNQPQHF.

The chain has TRBV29-1 and TRBJ2-5; weak D call: TRBD2 (5 bases). There are 13 residues in the CDR3. Trimming cost V 4 bases and J 7 bases, with 16 bases left between them. CDR1 is SQVTM and CDR2 is ANQGSEA in the germline V gene. CDR3 sequence: CSVALSGMGTQYF. The CDR3 nucleotides are TGCAGCGTTGCCCTGAGCGGAATGGGGACCCAGTACTTC.

The chain recombines TRBV6-1 with TRBJ2-1; 7 bases match TRBD2. Per germline, CDR1 MNHNS and CDR2 SASEGT. V shed 8 bases, J shed 3 bases, and the junction held 10 bases outside the gene matches. The CDR3 has 15 residues. Written as DNA, the CDR3 is TGTGCCAGCCATGGGAGGGAGAGATTCTACAATGAGCAGTTCTTC. This gives the protein CASHGRERFYNEQFF.

V and J are TRBV27 and TRBJ2-5, with D possibly matching TRBD2 (5 bases). The CDR3 length is 15 residues. Germline V gene lookup returns CDR1 MNHEY and CDR2 SMNVEV (reference sequence). V lost 5 bases, J lost 9 bases, and 22 bases lay in between. The CDR3 coding sequence is TGTGCCAGCAGTCCGCTCGTTTTGGAGGCCCGGGCCCAGTACTTC. This gives the protein CASSPLVLEARAQYF.

The chain links TRBV28 to TRBJ2-1; D is possibly TRBD1 (7 bases). The CDR3 is made up of 14 amino acids. V lost 7 bases to trimming and J lost 8 bases, with 18 bases between them. Germline CDR1 and CDR2: MDHEN and SYDVKM. The CDR3 coding sequence is TGTGCCAGCATGCAACAGGGGAGGAGTGATGAGCAGTTCTTC. Its protein product is CASMQQGRSDEQFF.

V gene TRBV6-5 combines with J gene TRBJ1-6; D is perhaps TRBD1 (6 bases). V gave up 6 bases and J gave up 8 bases, with 8 bases separating them. The length of the CDR3 is 12 residues. CDR1 is MNHEY and CDR2 is SVGAGI in the germline V gene. The CDR3 DNA is TGTGCCAGCAGAACAGGGTATTCACCCCTCCACTTT. The encoded protein is CASRTGYSPLHF.

The chain couples TRBV11-3 to TRBJ2-7; maybe TRBD2 (6 bases). The germline V gene has CDR1 SGHNT and CDR2 YENEEA. CDR3 size: 14 residues. V lost 3 bases to trimming and J lost 6 bases, with 15 bases between them. CDR3 coding DNA: TGTGCCAGCAGCTTGCAGGGTAAGGGAGGCGAGCAGTACTTC. This translates into CASSLQGKGGEQYF.

The CDR3 DNA follows: TGTGCCAGTAGCCTAGCGGGAGAGGTGTACGAGCAGTACTTC. This encodes CASSLAGEVYEQYF. The rearrangement joins TRBV25-1 to TRBJ2-7, with 10 nucleotides matching TRBD2. CDR1 is MGHDK, CDR2 SYGVNS, per germline. V dropped 9 bases and J dropped 4; count of bases not matched to a gene: 9. The CDR3 runs to 14 residues.

The rearrangement joins TRBV6-1 to TRBJ1-1, with D hard to call. The CDR3 loop spans 14 amino acids. Looked up from germline, CDR1 is MNHNS and CDR2 is SASEGT. The V and J ends lost 5 bases and 1 base respectively, with 11 bases between them. CDR3 loop: CASSSTGGNTEAFF. CDR3 nucleotides: TGTGCCAGCAGTTCCACGGGTGGGAACACTGAAGCTTTCTTT.

The CDR3 protein is CASSMGLAGDLNTGELFF. DNA for the CDR3: TGTGCCAGTAGTATGGGTCTAGCGGGAGACTTGAACACCGGGGAGCTGTTTTTT. This chain joins TRBV19 and TRBJ2-2, with TRBD2 identical over 10 bases. Germline V CDR1 and CDR2: LNHDA, SQIVND (reference sequence). V shed 3 bases, J shed 1 base, and the junction held 8 bases outside the gene matches. This CDR3 region has 18 residues.

The J gene is TRBJ2-4, the V gene TRBV6-6; D remains ambiguous. Germline CDR1 is MNHNY and CDR2 is SVGAGI (reference sequence). Deletions cut 3 bases from V and 9 bases from J, with 9 bases between. CDR3 size: 12 residues. CDR3 residues: CASSYAVSIQYF. The CDR3 DNA reads TGTGCCAGCAGTTATGCGGTTTCCATTCAGTACTTC.

The chain has TRBV7-2 and TRBJ2-1, with 7 bases identical to TRBD2. The CDR3 runs to 14 residues. V was pared by 0 bases and J by 15 bases, with 11 bases of the junction left unmatched. Per germline, CDR1 SGHTA and CDR2 FQGNSA. CDR3 protein: CASSLAQWGGRMFF. CDR3 DNA: TGTGCCAGCAGCTTAGCGCAATGGGGCGGGAGAATGTTCTTC.